A single sample gave rise to the 26 T cell receptor beta chains below, sequenced in a study of T-cell memory formation after mild COVID-19. TCRdb fed the 5' RACE reads into MiXCR, producing one record per CDR3 protein. The sample consists of 550,000 to 700,000 distinct CDR3 sequences, more than 15% of them appearing once. Sequenced input: PBMCs or a T cell subset sorted from them (not recorded which). The receptors were sampled from an adult woman who had mild COVID-19 (a few samples of this study predate the infection). Cell type and time point are not known.

The gene calls are TRBV6-6 and TRBJ2-5, with D possibly being TRBD2 (5 bases). Germline V gene sequence: CDR1 MNHNY, CDR2 SVGAGI (reference sequence). The CDR3 is 14 residues long. Trimming pared 4 bases from V and 5 bases from J, leaving 14 bases between. CDR3 protein: CASSFYGVLETQYF. CDR3 coding DNA: TGTGCCAGCAGTTTTTACGGGGTCCTGGAGACCCAGTACTTC.

This clonotype has more than one count but fewer than ten. The chain couples TRBV6-5 to TRBJ2-1; D gene unclear. From germline, CDR1 is MNHEY and CDR2 SVGAGI. V lost 0 bases to trimming and J lost 5 bases, with 8 bases between them. The CDR3 is 14 residues long. The chain's CDR3 is CASSYSSRDNEQFF. The DNA of the CDR3 is TGTGCCAGCAGTTACTCGAGCAGAGACAATGAGCAGTTCTTC.

The CDR3 spells CASSLATARSYNEQFF. CDR3 DNA: TGTGCCAGCAGCTTAGCGACTGCGCGCTCCTACAATGAGCAGTTCTTC. V gene TRBV7-2 combines with J gene TRBJ2-1; D uncertain. V was trimmed by 0 bases and J by 0 bases, leaving 9 bases between them. Germline V CDR1 and CDR2: SGHTA, FQGNSA. This CDR3 has 16 amino acids. Combining the CDR3 with reference TRBV7-2 and TRBJ2-1 gives the whole variable domain GAGVSQSPSNKVTEKGKDVELRCDPISGHTALYWYRQSLGQGLEFLIYFQGNSAPDKSGLPSDRFSAERTGGSVSTLTIQRTQQEDSAVYLCASSLATARSYNEQFFGPGTRLTVL.

The chain couples TRBV9 to TRBJ2-1, with 9 bases fitting TRBD2. Trimming took 0 bases from V and 6 from J; bases not matched to a gene: 4. The CDR3 spans 15 residues. The germline V gene has CDR1 SGDLS and CDR2 YYNGEE. The CDR3 spells CASSVGGGATNEQFF. CDR3 bases: TGTGCCAGCAGCGTAGGCGGGGGGGCCACCAATGAGCAGTTCTTC. The entire variable domain, with the rest obtained from reference TRBV9 and TRBJ2-1, is as follows: DSGVTQTPKHLITATGQRVTLRCSPRSGDLSVYWYQQSLDQGLQFLIQYYNGEERAKGNILERFSAQQFPDLHSELNLSSLELGDSALYFCASSVGGGATNEQFFGPGTRLTVL.

This clonotype has just a few counts. V and J are TRBV7-2 and TRBJ2-1; 15 bases fit TRBD2. Germline values: CDR1 SGHTA, CDR2 FQGNSA. J lost 8 bases, V lost 5 bases, and 10 bases had no gene match. The CDR3 is 17 amino acids. DNA for the CDR3: TGTGCCAGCAGCCTAACCGGACTAGCGGGAGGGCCGGATGAGCAGTTCTTC. Translating it yields CASSLTGLAGGPDEQFF.

This clonotype has a handful of counts. V usage is TRBV10-3 and J usage is TRBJ2-7; no firm D call. The CDR3 has 17 residues. Trimming cost V 7 bases and J 3 bases, with 25 bases left between them. Germline CDR1 and CDR2: ENHRY and SYGVKD. The CDR3 bases are TGTGCCATCATCACCATCTCAAACCGAGTTTGGAACTACGAGCAGTACTTC. This codes for CAIITISNRVWNYEQYF.

The chain links TRBV7-2 to TRBJ1-1, with 8 bases fitting TRBD1. The CDR3 is made up of 15 amino acids. Trimming at V came to 2 bases and at J to 5 bases, leaving 7 bases not matched to a gene. Germline values: CDR1 SGHTA, CDR2 FQGNSA. CDR3 sequence (DNA): TGTGCCAGCAGCTTATTTGGACAGGGAGTAACTGAAGCTTTCTTT. It specifies CASSLFGQGVTEAFF. Based on the CDR3 plus reference TRBV7-2 and TRBJ1-1, the full variable domain is GAGVSQSPSNKVTEKGKDVELRCDPISGHTALYWYRQSLGQGLEFLIYFQGNSAPDKSGLPSDRFSAERTGGSVSTLTIQRTQQEDSAVYLCASSLFGQGVTEAFFGQGTRLTVV.

The chain recombines TRBV15 with TRBJ1-5; D is uncertain. V was pared by 0 bases and J by 6 bases, with 6 bases between. This CDR3 spans 13 amino acids. Germline CDR1 and CDR2: LNHNV and YYDKDF (reference sequence). The CDR3 DNA reads TGTGCCACCAGCAGAGACCGGAGTCAGCCCCAGCATTTT. It specifies CATSRDRSQPQHF.

The rearrangement uses TRBV20-1 and TRBJ1-2, with D perhaps matching TRBD1 (5 bases). Deletions cut 3 bases from V and 5 bases from J, with 16 bases between. This CDR3 is built from 14 residues. Looked up from germline, CDR1 is DFQATT and CDR2 is SNEGSKA (reference sequence). Here the CDR3 reads CSARGRGTPYGYTF. CDR3 DNA: TGCAGTGCTAGGGGTAGAGGGACCCCATATGGCTACACCTTC.

The chain carries TRBV12-3 or TRBV12-4 and TRBJ1-1; 8 nucleotides match TRBD1. V lost 6 bases to trimming and J lost 0 bases; unmatched junction nucleotides: 3. The CDR3 loop spans 14 amino acids. The CDR3 DNA reads as TGTGCCAGCAGCCGGGACAGGATGAACACTGAAGCTTTCTTT. Amino acid sequence: CASSRDRMNTEAFF.

This clonotype has more than one count but fewer than ten. The chain employs TRBV9 and TRBJ1-5, with D unclear. Looked up from germline, CDR1 is SGDLS and CDR2 is YYNGEE. Trimming removed 3 bases at V and 5 bases at J, with 9 bases between. This CDR3 spans 13 amino acids. CDR3 bases: TGTGCCAGCAGCGACACAGACTATCAGCCCCAGCATTTT. Translated: CASSDTDYQPQHF.

The rearrangement links TRBV4-1 to TRBJ2-2; no reliable D call. Germline V CDR1 and CDR2: MGHRA, YSYEKL. V was clipped by 0 bases and J by 6 bases, with 14 bases between them. CDR3 length equals 16 residues. The CDR3 nucleotides are TGCGCCAGCAGCCAAGAAGGCAGGTCCAGGTCCGGGGAGCTGTTTTTT. This encodes CASSQEGRSRSGELFF.

The V gene is TRBV15, the J gene TRBJ1-2; tentative D call: TRBD1 (6 bases). The CDR3 runs 16 residues. Germline assignment: CDR1 LNHNV and CDR2 YYDKDF (reference sequence). Trimming stripped 7 bases from V and 4 bases from J, with 22 bases between. The CDR3 DNA follows: TGTGCCACCACCGATACTATTGGACAGAGCTCCTATGGCTACACCTTC. Translating it yields CATTDTIGQSSYGYTF.

The chain uses TRBV18 and TRBJ1-1, with D hard to call. The CDR3 sequence is 12 residues long. V lost 8 bases and J 7 bases, leaving 14 bases between the germline ends. From germline, CDR1 is KGHSH and CDR2 LQKENI. The CDR3 sequence is CASTLSRDEAFF. The CDR3 DNA follows: TGTGCCAGCACTCTTTCCCGAGATGAAGCTTTCTTT.

Only a few counts were recorded for this clonotype. V is TRBV6-6 and J is TRBJ2-7; 7 bases agree with TRBD1. The trim removed 0 bases at V and 0 bases at J, leaving 8 bases unmatched. This CDR3 has 17 residues. Germline-derived CDR1 and CDR2 are MNHNY and SVGAGI (reference sequence). The CDR3 sequence: CASSYSTPGTVSYEQYF. The CDR3 coding sequence is TGTGCCAGCAGTTACTCGACCCCCGGGACAGTCTCCTACGAGCAGTACTTC.

This clonotype showed up many times. The chain recombines TRBV5-6 with TRBJ2-3; a weak D match, TRBD1 (6 bases). Germline CDR1 SGHDT, CDR2 YYEEEE. Trimming removed 1 base at V and 2 bases at J, with 14 bases between. The CDR3 covers 16 residues. CDR3 protein: CASSLKQGTYTDTQYF. The CDR3 DNA follows: TGTGCCAGCAGCTTGAAACAGGGTACATACACAGATACGCAGTATTTT. Full variable domain (remainder filled in from reference TRBV5-6 and TRBJ2-3): DAGVTQSPTHLIKTRGQQVTLRCSPKSGHDTVSWYQQALGQGPQFIFQYYEEEERQRGNFPDRFSGHQFPNYSSELNVNALLLGDSALYLCASSLKQGTYTDTQYFGPGTRLTVL.

The chain employs TRBV12-3 or TRBV12-4 and TRBJ1-2; no clear D. V was cut by 5 bases and J by 3 bases, with 7 bases left in between. The CDR3 has 12 amino acids. The CDR3 region is CASSRTYYGYTF. The CDR3 DNA sequence: TGTGCCAGCAGTCGGACCTACTATGGCTACACCTTC.

The gene calls are TRBV20-1 and TRBJ2-7, with 11 bases aligning to TRBD2. With 4 bases clipped from V and 0 bases from J, the junction kept 11 bases outside the gene matches. CDR3 length: 17 amino acids. The V gene's germline CDR1 is DFQATT and CDR2 SNEGSKA (reference sequence). The CDR3 is CSANRLAGHPVSYEQYF. The CDR3 nucleotides read TGCAGTGCTAACCGACTAGCGGGACACCCTGTCTCCTACGAGCAGTACTTC.

This clonotype was detected only a few times. This chain links TRBV7-8 with TRBJ2-2; D is unclear. CDR1 SGHVS and CDR2 FQNEAQ come from the germline V gene. This CDR3 is built from 15 residues. V lost 4 bases and J lost 6, with 15 bases in between. CDR3 region: CASSSLQGRAGELFF. As DNA, the CDR3 is TGTGCCAGCAGCTCGTTACAAGGTCGGGCCGGGGAGCTGTTTTTT.

This chain connects TRBV29-1 to TRBJ1-1; 7 bases map to TRBD1. Germline V gives CDR1 SQVTM, CDR2 ANQGSEA. CDR3 length: 11 amino acids. With 7 bases clipped from V and 4 bases from J, the junction kept 3 bases outside the gene matches. DNA of the CDR3: TGCAGCGCTGGGGACAGCACTGAAGCTTTCTTT. It specifies CSAGDSTEAFF.

The DNA of the CDR3 is TGTGCCAGCATCGTGAAGGGGTGGTGGTACACTGAAGCTTTCTTT. Its protein is CASIVKGWWYTEAFF. The V call is TRBV6-1, the J call TRBJ1-1, with D possibly TRBD1 on 5 matching bases. Trimming stripped 7 bases from V and 3 bases from J, with 18 bases between. Germline values: CDR1 MNHNS, CDR2 SASEGT. There are 15 residues in the CDR3.

This clonotype was picked up a small number of times. This chain joins TRBV7-6 and TRBJ2-7, with TRBD1 identical over 10 bases. The CDR3 has 14 amino acids. Germline CDR1 SGHVS, CDR2 FNYEAQ. Trimming took 4 bases from V and 5 from J; bases not matched to a gene: 5. The CDR3 DNA reads TGTGCCAGCAGCTCCGGGACAGGGGACAACGAGCAGTACTTC. It codes for CASSSGTGDNEQYF.

This clonotype showed up just a few times. The V and J genes are TRBV5-1 and TRBJ2-1, with D perhaps TRBD2 (6 bases). Germline CDR1 reads SGHRS; CDR2 reads YFSETQ. V was pared by 7 bases and J by 0 bases, with 14 bases between. CDR3 size: 15 residues. CDR3 protein: CASRLAAGSYNEQFF. The CDR3 nucleotides read TGCGCCAGCCGATTAGCGGCGGGCTCCTACAATGAGCAGTTCTTC.

This clonotype was found many times. The rearrangement links TRBV29-1 to TRBJ2-1; the D gene is possibly TRBD1 (6 bases). V lost 7 bases to trimming and J lost 8 bases, with 12 bases between them. The germline gives CDR1 SQVTM, CDR2 ANQGSEA. The CDR3 sequence is 11 residues long. The DNA for the CDR3 is TGCAGCGCCAGACAGGCCGATGAGCAGTTCTTC. Encoded protein: CSARQADEQFF.

The table lists this clonotype with a few counts. The V gene is TRBV12-3 or TRBV12-4, the J gene TRBJ2-5; 8 nucleotides match TRBD2. The CDR3 loop spans 16 amino acids. The V gene end was trimmed by 3 bases and the J gene end by 6 bases; junction bases not matched to a gene: 12. CDR3 nucleotides: TGTGCCAGCAGTTTGCTTGCGACTAGCGATGTGAAGACCCAGTACTTC. This gives the protein CASSLLATSDVKTQYF.

This clonotype was observed a few times. The V call is TRBV4-2, the J call TRBJ2-7; TRBD2 matches at 10 bases. This CDR3 contains 15 residues. The V and J ends lost 2 bases and 3 bases, in that order; junction bases with no gene match: 4. The germline CDR1 and CDR2 sequences are LGHNA and YNFKEQ. The CDR3 sequence: CASSQWTSGYYEQYF. CDR3 nucleotide sequence: TGTGCCAGCAGCCAATGGACTAGCGGTTACTACGAGCAGTACTTC.